The sequence of this TCR beta chain was determined in a study of PD-L1 blockade in urothelial cancer. Study summary: Dosed intravenously at 1,200 mg every 3 weeks, atezolizumab was initiated by patients in the mid-2010s. Males with bladder-origin urothelial cancer made up about 85% of the roughly 29 patients. As for prior chemotherapy regimens, patients had received 0 to 3. Blood samples had a median of approximately 150,000 T cells.

As for time point: pretreatment peripheral blood. Germline CDR1 is SGHTA and CDR2 is FQGNSA. CDR3 length: 14 amino acids. Trimming took 8 bases from V and 4 from J, leaving 14 bases between them. Measured with immunoSEQ multiplex PCR; TCRdb has only the in-frame clones, and not every one. The table lists 45,000 to 70,000 clones, 85% of them singletons. The rearrangement links TRBV7-2 to TRBJ2-2; a possible D gene is TRBD2 (7 bases). The origin of this receptor is a man aged 65-85 years with urothelial cancer. Source: PBMCs, taken around atezolizumab (anti-PD-L1) treatment. CDR3: CASHLGGGTGELFF. The CDR3 DNA reads TGTGCCAGCCATTTGGGAGGGGGCACCGGGGAGCTGTTTTTT.